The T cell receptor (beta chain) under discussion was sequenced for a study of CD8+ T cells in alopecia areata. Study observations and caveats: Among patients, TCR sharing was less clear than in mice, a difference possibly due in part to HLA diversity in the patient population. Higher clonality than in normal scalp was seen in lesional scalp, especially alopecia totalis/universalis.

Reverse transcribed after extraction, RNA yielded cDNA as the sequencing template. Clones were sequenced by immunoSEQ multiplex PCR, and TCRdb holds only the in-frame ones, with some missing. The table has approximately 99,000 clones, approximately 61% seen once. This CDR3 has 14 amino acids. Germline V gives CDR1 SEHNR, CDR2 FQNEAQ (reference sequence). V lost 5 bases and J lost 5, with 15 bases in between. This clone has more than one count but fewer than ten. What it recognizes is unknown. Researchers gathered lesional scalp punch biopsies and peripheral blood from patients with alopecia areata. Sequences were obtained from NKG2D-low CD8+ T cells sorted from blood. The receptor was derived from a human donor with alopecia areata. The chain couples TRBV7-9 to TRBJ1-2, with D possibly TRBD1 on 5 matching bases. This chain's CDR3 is CASSAPGIWYGYTF. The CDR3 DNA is TGTGCCAGCAGCGCGCCAGGGATCTGGTATGGCTACACCTTC.